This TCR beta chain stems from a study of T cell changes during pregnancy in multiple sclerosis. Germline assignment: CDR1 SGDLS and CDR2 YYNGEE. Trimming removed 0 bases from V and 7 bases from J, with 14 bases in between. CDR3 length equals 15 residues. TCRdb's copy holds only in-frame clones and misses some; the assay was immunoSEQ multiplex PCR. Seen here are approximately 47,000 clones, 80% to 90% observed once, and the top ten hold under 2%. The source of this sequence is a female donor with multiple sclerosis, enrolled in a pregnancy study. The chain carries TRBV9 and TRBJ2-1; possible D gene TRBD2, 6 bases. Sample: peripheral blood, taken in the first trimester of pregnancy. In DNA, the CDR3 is TGTGCCAGCAGCGTAGTTGACGGGGAGGTTAATGAGCAGTTCTTC. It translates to CASSVVDGEVNEQFF.